The 3 T cell receptor beta chains presented below share a single source sample, sequenced in a study of blood T cell repertoires in COVID-19. Sequencing was performed with immunoSEQ multiplex PCR; in TCRdb, only in-frame clones are kept and a portion is missing. The data show a few hundred thousand clones, with 87% seen just once and about 9.3% held by the top ten. The sequenced sample was PBMCs or T cells enriched from blood (not recorded which). These receptors were taken from a man aged 18-30 years with acute COVID-19.

V is TRBV7-8 and J is TRBJ1-4, with D uncertain. CDR1 and CDR2 (germline): SGHVS, FQNEAQ. Trimming removed 10 bases from V and 2 bases from J, with 20 bases in between. The CDR3 has 16 amino acids. The CDR3 is CANPTGQRVTNEKLFF. The CDR3 DNA reads as TGTGCCAACCCGACGGGTCAGCGCGTTACTAATGAAAAACTGTTTTTT.

Written as DNA, the CDR3 is TGCGCCAGCAGCACCGGGACTACCACCTCATACAATGAGCAGTTCTTC. This translates into CASSTGTTTSYNEQFF. The gene calls are TRBV4-3 and TRBJ2-1; 7 bases line up with TRBD2. V gave up 5 bases and J gave up 4 bases; unmatched junction bases: 11. Germline values: CDR1 LGHNA, CDR2 YSLEER. This CDR3 is 16 amino acids long.

The rearrangement uses TRBV2 and TRBJ2-1, with 14 bases identical to TRBD2. From germline, CDR1 is SNHLY and CDR2 FYNNEI. Unmatched junction bases numbered 8, after V lost 8 bases and J lost 2 bases. This CDR3 is built from 17 residues. For the CDR3, the DNA is TGTGCCAGCGCTTCTGAGACTAGCGGGAGGGCCTACAATGAGCAGTTCTTC. It encodes CASASETSGRAYNEQFF.